This T cell receptor (beta chain) was identified during a study of blood T cells in healthy people across ages. Study-level findings and limits: Diversity of TCR beta per million T cells declined in a roughly linear way with age.

Samples each had at least 6 micrograms of total RNA extracted. With respect to this clonotype: Its antigen is not known.

Then a second PCR, running about 7 to 11 cycles, was carried out with a sample-barcoded 5' primer and a J-beta primer mix. TCRdb reprocessed the 5' RACE reads via MiXCR and lists one record per CDR3 protein. Here the sample spans some 1,000,000 distinct CDR3 sequences, under 30% being singletons. The CDR3 consists of 14 residues. CDR1 LNHDA and CDR2 SQIVND come from the germline V gene (reference sequence). With 2 bases removed from V and 8 bases from J, the gap between germline ends came to 15 bases. The data also belong to a second study, concerning T cells of mothers and their children. That paper notes: Over 8 million TCR beta CDR3 reads were obtained from each mother, and several million from each child. Slightly higher, non-significant overlap characterized related mother-child pairs relative to unrelated pairs.

The sequence came from a girl aged 2 to 9 in good health. The gene calls are TRBV19 and TRBJ1-2; D gene uncertain. The sequencing sample was made of blood. The CDR3, as DNA: TGTGCCAGTAGTATAAGGCCGGGTCTGGAAGGCTACACCTTC. As protein: CASSIRPGLEGYTF.